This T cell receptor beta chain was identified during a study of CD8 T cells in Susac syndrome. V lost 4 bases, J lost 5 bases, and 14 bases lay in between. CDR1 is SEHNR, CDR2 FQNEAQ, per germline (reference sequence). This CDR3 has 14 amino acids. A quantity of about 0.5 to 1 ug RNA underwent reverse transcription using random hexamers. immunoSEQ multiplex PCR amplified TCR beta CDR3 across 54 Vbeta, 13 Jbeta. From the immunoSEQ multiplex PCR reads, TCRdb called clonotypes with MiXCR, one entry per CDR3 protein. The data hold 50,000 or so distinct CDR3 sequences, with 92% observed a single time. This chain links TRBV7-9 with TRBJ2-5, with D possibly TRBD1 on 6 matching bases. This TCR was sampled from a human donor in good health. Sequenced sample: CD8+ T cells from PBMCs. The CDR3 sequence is CASSWLRTAETQYF. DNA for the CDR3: TGTGCCAGCAGCTGGCTTCGGACAGCGGAGACCCAGTACTTC.